The rows below give T cell receptor beta chains drawn from one sample of a study of T cell responses to AZD1222 COVID-19 vaccine. The assay was immunoSEQ multiplex PCR, and TCRdb's table has in-frame clones only and misses some. The sample holds 85,000 to 100,000 clones; approximately 90% are singletons and the top ten take 22%. Sequenced material: peripheral blood, taken on day 0 of AZD1222 vaccination. The receptors were sampled from an adult in good health. Both conserved end residues are part of each CDR3. A D gene is named only where the DNA matches it firmly. For some rows the clone size is stated as once, few or many, or as a class when expanded; others skip it.

CDR3 protein | CDR3 DNA | J gene | clone size | V gene | D gene
CASRPTGNQPQHF | TGTGCCAGCCGCCCCACAGGGAATCAGCCCCAGCATTTT | TRBJ1-5 | . | TRBV19 | .
CASSPLQATNEKLFF | TGTGCCAGCAGCCCCCTACAGGCTACTAATGAAAAACTGTTTTTT | TRBJ1-4 | few | TRBV14 | .
CASSYQGVNYGYTF | TGTGCCAGCAGTTATCAGGGGGTAAACTATGGCTACACCTTC | TRBJ1-2 | . | TRBV6-5 | TRBD1
CASSPGSPNYGYTF | TGTGCCAGCTCACCGGGGAGTCCTAACTATGGCTACACCTTC | TRBJ1-2 | . | TRBV18 | .
CAISEFRGGHEQYF | TGTGCCATCAGTGAGTTTAGGGGGGGACACGAGCAGTACTTC | TRBJ2-7 | . | TRBV10-3 | .
CASSFWTGHYGYTF | TGTGCCAGCAGCTTCTGGACCGGACACTATGGCTACACCTTC | TRBJ1-2 | few | TRBV7-9 | .
CASSEYTGGRGDTQYF | TGTGCCAGCAGTGAATATACAGGGGGCCGCGGGGATACGCAGTATTTT | TRBJ2-3 | . | TRBV25-1 | TRBD1
CASSVQTGNTEAFF | TGTGCCAGCAGTGTCCAGACAGGAAACACTGAAGCTTTCTTT | TRBJ1-1 | . | TRBV7-9 | .
CASSQGGTEAFF | TGTGCCAGCTCACAGGGAGGAACTGAAGCTTTCTTT | TRBJ1-1 | . | TRBV18 | .
CASSQLEGAYEQYF | TGTGCCAGCAGCCAGTTAGAGGGGGCCTACGAGCAGTACTTC | TRBJ2-7 | . | TRBV3-1/TRBV3-2 | .
CASSGGFQPQHF | TGTGCCAGCAGCGGGGGGTTCCAGCCCCAGCATTTT | TRBJ1-5 | . | TRBV7-3 | .
CASTPGAGASGANVLTF | TGTGCCAGCACCCCAGGGGCAGGGGCCTCTGGGGCCAACGTCCTGACTTTC | TRBJ2-6 | . | TRBV6-2/TRBV6-3 | .
CASSPSESEKLFF | TGTGCCAGCTCACCGTCAGAATCCGAAAAACTGTTTTTT | TRBJ1-4 | . | TRBV18 | .
CASSRENTGELFF | TGTGCCAGCAGTAGGGAAAACACCGGGGAGCTGTTTTTT | TRBJ2-2 | . | TRBV28 | .
CASSPMGQDNEKLFF | TGTGCCAGCTCACCAATGGGACAGGACAATGAAAAACTGTTTTTT | TRBJ1-4 | . | TRBV18 | TRBD1
CASSRGIGTEKLFF | TGTGCCAGCAGCCGCGGAATCGGGACAGAAAAACTGTTTTTT | TRBJ1-4 | . | TRBV14 | .
CASSAVTGGRKETQYF | TGTGCCAGCAGCGCGGTAACAGGGGGTAGGAAAGAGACCCAGTACTTC | TRBJ2-5 | . | TRBV5-6 | TRBD1
CASSPRDRVSNQPQHF | TGTGCCAGCAGTCCCCGGGACAGGGTTAGCAATCAGCCCCAGCATTTT | TRBJ1-5 | . | TRBV28 | TRBD1
CASRPDRGLNSPLHF | TGTGCCAGCAGGCCAGACAGGGGGCTTAATTCACCCCTCCACTTT | TRBJ1-6 | . | TRBV6-5 | TRBD1
CASSLARTGGYISPLHF | TGTGCCAGCAGCTTAGCCCGGACCGGGGGTTATATTTCACCCCTCCACTTT | TRBJ1-6 | . | TRBV11-2 | .